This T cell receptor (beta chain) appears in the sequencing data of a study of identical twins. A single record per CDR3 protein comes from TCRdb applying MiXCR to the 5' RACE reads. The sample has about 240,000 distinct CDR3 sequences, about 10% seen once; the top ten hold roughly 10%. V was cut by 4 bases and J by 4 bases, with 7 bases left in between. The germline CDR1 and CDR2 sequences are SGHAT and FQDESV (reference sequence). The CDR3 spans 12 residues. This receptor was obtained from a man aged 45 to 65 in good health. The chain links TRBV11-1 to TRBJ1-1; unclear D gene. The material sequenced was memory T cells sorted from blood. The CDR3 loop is CASSYGRTEAFF. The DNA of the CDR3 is TGTGCCAGCAGCTACGGACGCACTGAAGCTTTCTTT.